This is a list of T cell receptor beta chains from one sample in a study of cytomegalovirus exposure and HLA in healthy donors. The repertoire was sequenced with immunoSEQ multiplex PCR; TCRdb's copy has only in-frame clones and lacks some. The sample has approximately 110,000 clones, around 62% seen once. The sample consisted of PBMCs. These receptors originate from a man aged 25 to 40 in good health and CMV-seropositive. Both conserved end residues are trimmed from each CDR3. Not every row has a clone size; where given, it reads once, few, many or a size class.

abundance | v_gene | CDR3aa
- | TRBV19 | ASSPRTGGYGYT
- | TRBV6-5 | ASSQGFRGYT
- | TRBV15 | ATSRDTGPYGYT
- | TRBV5-6 | ASSSGNSNQPQH
- | TRBV27 | ASSLYVTGGEDEQF
few | TRBV19 | ASRLSGTGIYGYT
- | TRBV18 | ASSPRQGATSGANVLT
few | TRBV27 | ASSFGGGYGYT
- | TRBV7-8 | ASSPGGVMFYGYT
few | TRBV4-1 | ASSQEGIRQGTETQY
- | TRBV14 | ASSQVYRGNSPLH
few | TRBV9 | ASSLAGGTDTQY
- | TRBV18 | ASSPGQNYGYT
once | TRBV6-5 | ASSEWGHNEKLF
- | TRBV5-5 | ASSLWRGPAGANVLT
few | TRBV5-6 | ASSYGTGSYEQY
- | TRBV5-4 | ASSPLAGGLTDTQY
- | TRBV18 | ASSPQYIPNFNYGYT
few | TRBV4-1 | ASTPFRVSGANVLT
- | TRBV7-6 | ASSLAWLGQIQETQY
once | TRBV27 | ASSSLGAGRYNEQF
once | TRBV9 | ASSGTGAGNYGYT
- | TRBV27 | ASSLLGLGRGNSPLH
- | TRBV29-1 | SVLEGTAYYNEQF
- | TRBV13 | ASSFPGTSGGPYNEQF
- | TRBV7-3 | ARYLTGAYEQY
- | TRBV7-9 | ASSPRLAPETQY
- | TRBV29-1 | SVDRLAGPYNEQF
few | TRBV7-2 | ASSLDLDGYT
- | TRBV13 | ATRSGGVDNEQF
- | TRBV4-2 | ASSQVGGGINEKLF
- | TRBV4-2 | ASSQDSFNSGQGSYT
- | TRBV7-2 | ASSARTALGSVD
- | TRBV4-1 | ASSPLGGGYQETQY
few | TRBV9 | ASSITDLETQY
once | TRBV6-6 | ASSYGGETEAF
once | TRBV4-1 | ASSQTDRGNQPQH
- | TRBV20-1 | SAVWGDEQF
- | TRBV15 | ATSGTGYYGAEAF
- | TRBV5-6 | ASRYGTGGEAF
- | TRBV10-3 | AISESRQGTEAF
- | TRBV27 | ASRYTGFPTEAF
- | TRBV6-1 | ASSEALGRWRGSGANVLT
- | TRBV10-3 | ATVPGGAWDTQY
- | TRBV7-7 | ASSSMDRGEQY
once | TRBV9 | ASGRGLDSPLH
few | TRBV5-4 | ASRAGQGSAPLH
- | TRBV4-1 | ASSQPTGRIATNEKLF
- | TRBV28 | ASSFGTAGNTIY